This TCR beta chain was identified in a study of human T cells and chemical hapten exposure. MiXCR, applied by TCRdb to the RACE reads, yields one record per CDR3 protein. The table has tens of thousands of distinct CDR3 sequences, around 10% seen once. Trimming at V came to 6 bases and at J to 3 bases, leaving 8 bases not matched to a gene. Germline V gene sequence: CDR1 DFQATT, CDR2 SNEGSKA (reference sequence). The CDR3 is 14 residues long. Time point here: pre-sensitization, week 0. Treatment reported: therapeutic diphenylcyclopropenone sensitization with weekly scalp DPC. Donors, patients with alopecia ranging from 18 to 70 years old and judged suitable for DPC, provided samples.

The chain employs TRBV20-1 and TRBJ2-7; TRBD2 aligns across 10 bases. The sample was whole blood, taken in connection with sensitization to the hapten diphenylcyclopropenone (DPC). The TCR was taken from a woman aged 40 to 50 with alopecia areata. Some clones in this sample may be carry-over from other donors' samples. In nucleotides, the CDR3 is TGCAGTGCAGCGCGCCTAGCGGGGGTCTACGAGCAGTACTTC. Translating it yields CSAARLAGVYEQYF.